The sequence of this T cell receptor beta chain was determined in a study of OX40 agonist ivuxolimab in advanced cancers. The overall study: Three patients got partial responses; one had hepatocellular carcinoma and two had cutaneous melanoma. Study observations and caveats: The expanded peripheral T cells' antigen specificity was not determined.

Assay: immunoSEQ multiplex PCR; the TCRdb copy retains only in-frame clones and omits some. The sample has about 48,000 clones; 70% to 90% are singletons. For this clone: The antigen is not known.

Germline CDR1 reads LNHNV; CDR2 reads YYDKDF (reference sequence). The V gene lost 3 bases and the J gene lost 0 bases, with 9 bases spanning the gap. This CDR3 contains 15 residues. This sequence joins TRBV15 and TRBJ1-5, with D maybe TRBD1 (5 bases). The material sequenced was CD4+ or CD8+ T cells sorted from blood, taken in a trial of the OX40 agonist ivuxolimab. This sequence was found in an adult with an advanced solid tumor such as melanoma, head and neck, liver or kidney cancer. The CDR3 is CATSSGGNSNQPQHF. CDR3 nucleotide sequence: TGTGCCACCAGCAGCGGGGGAAATAGCAATCAGCCCCAGCATTTT.